Below, one T cell receptor beta chain is given with its context. Original processing methods: From reference gene primer amplification, estimates of nucleated cell counts were derived. This table comes from immunoSEQ multiplex PCR, and its TCRdb copy is limited to in-frame clones, with some not included. V and J calls and clone size are as listed in that table; D and trimming were resolved from the DNA. The profile shows 250,000 to 300,000 clones, roughly 88% of them singletons. The data originate from a study of blood T cell repertoires in COVID-19. Looking at the study overall: From the United States, Italy and Spain came samples of acute and convalescent COVID-19. PBMCs, B-cell-depleted T cells, or T cells provided the cDNA or gDNA that made up the material.

The CDR3 length is 17 residues. The trim removed 4 bases at V and 3 bases at J, leaving 10 bases unmatched. This rearrangement joins TRBV23-1 to TRBJ1-5; TRBD1 matches 9 bases. TRBV23-1 is filed as an ORF, its function uncertain. The sequencing input was peripheral blood. This sequence was found in a woman in her thirties with acute or convalescent COVID-19. CDR3 in amino acids: CASSPRQGEAFNQPQHF. CDR3 coding DNA: TGCGCCAGCAGTCCCCGACAGGGGGAGGCCTTCAATCAGCCCCAGCATTTT.